The clone carrying this TCR beta chain appeared a single time. The assay was immunoSEQ multiplex PCR, and TCRdb's table has in-frame clones only and misses some. The sample holds about 120,000 clones, about 86% seen once. This record belongs to a study of control samples from healthy donors and cancer patients. This sequence originates from a young man in good health. Sequencing used blood.

The CDR3 region is CASSLGGNQETQYF. CDR3 in DNA: TGTGCCAGCAGCTTAGGGGGGAACCAAGAGACCCAGTACTTC. The chain employs TRBV7-9 and TRBJ2-5, with D perhaps given as TRBD1 or TRBD2 (5 bases each). The CDR3 has 14 residues. CDR1 and CDR2 from the germline V gene are SEHNR and FQNEAQ (reference sequence). Deletions cut 1 base from V and 0 bases from J, with 6 bases between.